The rows below give T cell receptor beta chains drawn from one sample of a study of cytomegalovirus exposure and HLA in healthy donors. Here immunoSEQ multiplex PCR was the method, and the copy in TCRdb shows in-frame clones only, minus some. The sample lists roughly 270,000 clones; approximately 90% were seen once. The material sequenced was PBMCs. These receptors were obtained from a young woman in good health and CMV-seronegative. CDR3s include the opening cysteine and the closing phenylalanine or tryptophan. D genes are given only for firm matches.

V gene	D gene	J gene	CDR3 protein	CDR3 DNA
TRBV6-1	NA	TRBJ1-2	CASRVQGGGGYTF	TGTGCCAGCAGGGTACAGGGAGGGGGTGGCTACACCTTC
TRBV28	NA	TRBJ2-6	CAIRGGANVLTF	TGTGCCATCCGGGGGGGGGCCAACGTCCTGACTTTC
TRBV9	TRBD1	TRBJ2-7	CASSAWGQGASYEQYF	TGTGCCAGCAGCGCCTGGGGACAGGGGGCATCCTACGAGCAGTACTTC
TRBV4-2	NA	TRBJ1-2	CASSQDGVGYGYTF	TGTGCCAGCAGCCAAGACGGGGTGGGCTATGGCTACACCTTC
TRBV6-5	TRBD1	TRBJ1-2	CASRRDRGHGYTF	TGTGCCAGCAGACGCGACAGGGGCCATGGCTACACCTTC
TRBV28	NA	TRBJ1-1	CASSLSRTMNTEAFF	TGTGCCAGCAGTTTAAGCAGGACTATGAACACTGAAGCTTTCTTT
TRBV6-4	NA	TRBJ2-1	CASSVTGYQDNNEQFF	TGTGCCAGCAGTGTTACAGGTTACCAGGACAACAATGAGCAGTTCTTC
TRBV2	TRBD1	TRBJ1-3	CASTPDRVSGNTIYF	TGTGCCAGCACCCCGGACAGGGTTTCTGGAAACACCATATATTTT
TRBV18	NA	TRBJ1-2	CASSPGGNYGYTF	TGTGCCAGCTCCCCCGGCGGGAACTATGGCTACACCTTC
TRBV5-1	TRBD2	TRBJ2-1	CASSYRSGSSYNEQFF	TGCGCCAGCAGCTACCGTAGCGGGAGCTCCTACAATGAGCAGTTCTTC
TRBV5-4	TRBD1	TRBJ1-2	CASRPDRDLAYGYTF	TGTGCCAGCAGGCCAGACAGGGATCTCGCCTATGGCTACACCTTC
TRBV28	NA	TRBJ1-1	CASVPTGLLRDTEAFF	TGTGCCAGCGTCCCCACAGGGCTACTTCGGGACACTGAAGCTTTCTTT
TRBV5-1	NA	TRBJ1-4	CASSLPAGRGTNEKLFF	TGCGCCAGCAGCTTGCCCGCGGGGCGCGGAACTAATGAAAAACTGTTTTTT
TRBV10-3	TRBD2	TRBJ2-1	CAISAGGGGNEQFF	TGTGCCATCAGTGCCGGGGGGGGAGGGAATGAGCAGTTCTTC
TRBV27	TRBD1	TRBJ2-1	CASSLKPGQGVNEQFF	TGTGCCAGCAGTTTAAAACCGGGACAGGGTGTCAATGAGCAGTTCTTC
TRBV29-1	TRBD2	TRBJ2-2	CSTRTSGTGELFF	TGCAGCACCAGGACTAGCGGGACCGGGGAGCTGTTTTTT